The 9 T cell receptor beta chains below come from one sample, sequenced in a study of blood T cell repertoires in COVID-19. Method: immunoSEQ multiplex PCR; TCRdb's copy keeps in-frame clones and lacks some. The profile shows hundreds of thousands of clones, 70% to 90% of them singletons. The sequenced material came from peripheral blood. The receptors were gathered from a woman aged 45-65 years with COVID-19, enrolled during active disease.

This clone was found once. J is TRBJ1-1 and V is TRBV28, with 10 bases fitting TRBD1. Trimming cost V 5 bases and J 5 bases; bases outside gene matches: 11. The V gene's germline CDR1 is MDHEN and CDR2 SYDVKM. CDR3 length: 16 residues. The CDR3 spells CASSLRQGATLTEAFF. CDR3 in DNA: TGTGCCAGCAGTCTCCGACAGGGGGCAACCTTGACTGAAGCTTTCTTT.

This chain links TRBV2 with TRBJ1-2; 8 nucleotides align to TRBD1. The CDR3 is made up of 16 amino acids. Trimming cost V 4 bases and J 0 bases; bases outside gene matches: 7. Germline CDR1 and CDR2: SNHLY and FYNNEI. The CDR3 spells CASSATGTGSNYGYTF. CDR3 nucleotide sequence: TGTGCCAGCAGTGCTACCGGGACAGGTTCTAACTATGGCTACACCTTC.

The chain has TRBV5-1 and TRBJ1-2; TRBD1 aligns across 7 bases. Germline assignment: CDR1 SGHRS and CDR2 YFSETQ. After removal of 0 bases from V and 8 bases from J, the junction contained 7 bases not matched to a gene. The CDR3 is 14 residues long. The CDR3 DNA reads TGCGCCAGCAGCTTGGAATTCCAGGGGGACGGCTACACCTTC. Its protein product is CASSLEFQGDGYTF.

The count of this clone is one. This rearrangement joins TRBV5-1 to TRBJ2-3, with TRBD1 matching 7 bases. Trimming took 3 bases from V and 0 from J; bases not matched to a gene: 10. The CDR3 is 17 amino acids. The germline CDR1 and CDR2 sequences are SGHRS and YFSETQ. CDR3 loop: CASSWTGTAFSTDTQYF. Written as DNA, the CDR3 is TGCGCCAGCAGCTGGACCGGGACAGCATTTAGCACAGATACGCAGTATTTT.

The rearrangement joins TRBV19 to TRBJ1-2; 9 nucleotides line up with TRBD1. Germline CDR1 is LNHDA and CDR2 is SQIVND (reference sequence). V lost 3 bases to trimming and J lost 5 bases; unmatched junction nucleotides: 1. This CDR3 has 13 residues. The CDR3, as DNA: TGTGCCAGTAGTATTGGACAGGGGTATGGCTACACCTTC. This codes for CASSIGQGYGYTF.

J is TRBJ1-2 and V is TRBV24-1, with 7 bases identical to TRBD1. The CDR3 spans 14 residues. The germline V gene has CDR1 KGHDR and CDR2 SFDVKD. V was pared by 3 bases and J by 6 bases, with 6 bases of the junction left unmatched. CDR3 amino acids: CATSDPGQNHGYTF. CDR3 in DNA: TGTGCCACCAGTGATCCGGGACAGAACCATGGCTACACCTTC.

The chain links TRBV15 to TRBJ2-7; 10 positions agree with TRBD2. Germline V lookup: CDR1 LNHNV, CDR2 YYDKDF (reference sequence). The CDR3 totals 14 residues. After removal of 11 bases from V and 6 bases from J, the junction contained 13 bases not matched to a gene. DNA for the CDR3: TGTGCCTCCCGCCTTGAAGCGGGGGGGCGCGAGCAGTACTTC. Translated: CASRLEAGGREQYF.

This chain joins TRBV14 and TRBJ1-1; D may be TRBD1 (5 bases). V was cut by 4 bases and J by 2 bases, with 11 bases left in between. This CDR3 region has 14 residues. Germline CDR1 reads SGHDN; CDR2 reads FVKESK. CDR3 DNA: TGTGCCAGCAGCCGCCGGGACTACAACACTGAAGCTTTCTTT. Translation gives CASSRRDYNTEAFF.

This clone was recorded only once. V is TRBV28 and J is TRBJ2-2; 7 nucleotides line up with TRBD2. V lost 8 bases, J lost 4 bases, and 4 bases stayed unmatched. Germline CDR1 MDHEN, CDR2 SYDVKM. This CDR3 comprises 13 residues. The chain's CDR3 is CASLREATGELFF. In nucleotides, the CDR3 is TGTGCCAGCCTCCGGGAGGCCACCGGGGAGCTGTTTTTT. Supplemented by reference TRBV28 and TRBJ2-2, the full variable domain reads DVKVTQSSRYLVKRTGEKVFLECVQDMDHENMFWYRQDPGLGLRLIYFSYDVKMKEKGDIPEGYSVSREKKERFSLILESASTNQTSMYLCASLREATGELFFGEGSRLTVL.